The 3 T cell receptor beta chains below all came from one sample that was sequenced in a study of cytomegalovirus exposure and HLA in healthy donors. This PCR relied on a set of 60 Vbeta primers and 13 Jbeta primers. Libraries were prepared by immunoSEQ multiplex PCR; TCRdb keeps only in-frame clonotypes and omits some of them. The sample carries approximately 160,000 clones, roughly 77% recorded once. Sequences were obtained from PBMCs. Receptors were obtained from a woman aged 18-29 years in good health and CMV-seronegative.

The chain employs TRBV6-5 and TRBJ2-2, with TRBD2 as a possible D gene (6 bases). Germline V gene sequence: CDR1 MNHEY, CDR2 SVGAGI. V lost 0 bases and J 8 bases, leaving 16 bases between the germline ends. CDR3 size: 16 residues. The CDR3 DNA follows: TGTGCCAGCAGTTACTCGATTGGCGGGAAACCGGGGGAGCTGTTTTTT. Translation gives CASSYSIGGKPGELFF.

The rearrangement links TRBV7-9 to TRBJ2-3; weak D call: TRBD2 (6 bases). V lost 0 bases and J lost 1, with 17 bases in between. CDR1 is SEHNR, CDR2 FQNEAQ, per germline (reference sequence). The CDR3 has 18 residues. CDR3 sequence: CASSLAGSGTGGTDTQYF. The CDR3 DNA sequence: TGTGCCAGCAGCTTAGCGGGGTCGGGGACTGGGGGCACAGATACGCAGTATTTT.

The chain uses TRBV11-3 and TRBJ2-3; maybe TRBD1 (6 bases). Germline V gives CDR1 SGHNT, CDR2 YENEEA. The CDR3 is made up of 16 amino acids. The V end lost 1 base, the J end lost 6 bases, and 17 bases lay between the germline ends. CDR3: CASSLGPTGPGDTQYF. CDR3 nucleotide sequence: TGTGCCAGCAGCTTAGGCCCGACAGGCCCGGGGGATACGCAGTATTTT.